This T cell receptor beta chain was sequenced for a study of blood T cell repertoires in COVID-19. This CDR3 has 14 amino acids. Germline V gene data show CDR1 as MNHEY and CDR2 as SMNVEV (reference sequence). The germline V and J ends were trimmed by 0 bases and 8 bases, with 13 bases remaining between them. Some clones are missing from TCRdb's copy, which holds only in-frame ones; the method was immunoSEQ multiplex PCR. The data show a few hundred thousand clones, approximately 87% seen once. Sequencing was performed on peripheral blood. The rearrangement uses TRBV27 and TRBJ1-2; D is unresolved. This clonotype originated in a woman in her forties or fifties who had recovered from COVID-19. The CDR3 region is CASSLSTAVSGYTF. The CDR3 region has the DNA TGTGCCAGCAGTTTATCCACAGCTGTCAGCGGCTACACCTTC.